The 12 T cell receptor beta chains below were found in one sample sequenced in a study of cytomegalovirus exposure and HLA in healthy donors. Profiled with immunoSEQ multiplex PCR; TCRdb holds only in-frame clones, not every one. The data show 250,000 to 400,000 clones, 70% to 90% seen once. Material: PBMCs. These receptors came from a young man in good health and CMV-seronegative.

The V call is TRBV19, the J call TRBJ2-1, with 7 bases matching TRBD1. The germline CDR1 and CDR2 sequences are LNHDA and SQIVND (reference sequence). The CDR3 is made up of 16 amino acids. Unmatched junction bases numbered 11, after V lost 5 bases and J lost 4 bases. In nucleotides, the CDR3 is TGTGCCAGTAGTGATGGCGCCGGGACAGTTTACAATGAGCAGTTCTTC. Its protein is CASSDGAGTVYNEQFF.

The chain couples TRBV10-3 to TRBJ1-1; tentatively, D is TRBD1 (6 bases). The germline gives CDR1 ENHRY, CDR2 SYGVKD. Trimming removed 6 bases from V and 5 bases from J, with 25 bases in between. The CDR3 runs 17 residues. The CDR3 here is CAIRTSGTSTQGTEAFF. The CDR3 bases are TGTGCCATCAGAACAAGCGGGACATCAACCCAGGGGACTGAAGCTTTCTTT.

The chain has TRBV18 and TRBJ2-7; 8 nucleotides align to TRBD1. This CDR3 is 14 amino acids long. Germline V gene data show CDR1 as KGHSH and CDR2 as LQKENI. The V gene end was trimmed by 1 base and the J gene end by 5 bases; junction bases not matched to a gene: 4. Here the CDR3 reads CASSPQPGGNEQYF. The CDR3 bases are TGTGCCAGCTCACCACAGCCAGGGGGCAACGAGCAGTACTTC. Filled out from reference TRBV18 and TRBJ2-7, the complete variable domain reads NAGVMQNPRHLVRRRGQEARLRCSPMKGHSHVYWYRQLPEEGLKFMVYLQKENIIDESGMPKERFSAEFPKEGPSILRIQQVVRGDSAAYFCASSPQPGGNEQYFGPGTRLTVT.

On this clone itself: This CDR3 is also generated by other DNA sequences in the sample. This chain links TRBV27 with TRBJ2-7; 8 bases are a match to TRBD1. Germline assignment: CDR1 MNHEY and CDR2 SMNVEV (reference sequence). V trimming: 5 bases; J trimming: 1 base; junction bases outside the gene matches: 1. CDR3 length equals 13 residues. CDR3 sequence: CASSRTGSYEQYF. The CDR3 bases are TGTGCCAGCAGTCGGACAGGGTCCTACGAGCAGTACTTC.

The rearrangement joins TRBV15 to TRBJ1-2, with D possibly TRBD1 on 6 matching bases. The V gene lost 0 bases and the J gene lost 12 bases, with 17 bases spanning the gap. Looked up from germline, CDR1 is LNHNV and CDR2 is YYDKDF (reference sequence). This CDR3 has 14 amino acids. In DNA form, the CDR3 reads TGTGCCACCAGCAGAGAGGTCCGGGCCAGGGACAACACCTTC. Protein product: CATSREVRARDNTF.

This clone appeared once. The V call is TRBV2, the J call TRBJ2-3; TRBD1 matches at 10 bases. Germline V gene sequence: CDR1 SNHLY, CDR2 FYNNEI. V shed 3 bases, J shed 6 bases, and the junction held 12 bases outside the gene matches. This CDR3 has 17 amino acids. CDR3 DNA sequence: TGTGCCAGCAGTGAGGGGTACCGACAGGGGGCATGGGATACGCAGTATTTT. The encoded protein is CASSEGYRQGAWDTQYF.

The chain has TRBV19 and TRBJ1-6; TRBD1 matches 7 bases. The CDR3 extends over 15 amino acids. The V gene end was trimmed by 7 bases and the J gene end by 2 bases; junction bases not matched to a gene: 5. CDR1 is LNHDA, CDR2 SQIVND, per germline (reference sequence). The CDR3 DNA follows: TGTGCCAGTAATCGTGACAGGGCCTATAATTCACCCCTCCACTTT. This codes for CASNRDRAYNSPLHF.

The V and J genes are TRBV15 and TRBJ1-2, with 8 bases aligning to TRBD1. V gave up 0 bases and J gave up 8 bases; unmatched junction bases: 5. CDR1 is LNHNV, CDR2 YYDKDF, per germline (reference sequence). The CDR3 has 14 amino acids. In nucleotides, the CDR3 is TGTGCCACCAGCAGAGATCACAGGGGGGAAGGCTACACCTTC. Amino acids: CATSRDHRGEGYTF.

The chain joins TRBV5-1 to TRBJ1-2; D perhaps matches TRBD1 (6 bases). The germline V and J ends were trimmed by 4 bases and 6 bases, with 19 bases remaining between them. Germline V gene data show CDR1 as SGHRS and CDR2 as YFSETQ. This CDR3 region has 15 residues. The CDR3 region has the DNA TGCGCCAGCAGCCCGATAGGGGGTCTGTTTAATGGCTACACCTTC. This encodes CASSPIGGLFNGYTF.

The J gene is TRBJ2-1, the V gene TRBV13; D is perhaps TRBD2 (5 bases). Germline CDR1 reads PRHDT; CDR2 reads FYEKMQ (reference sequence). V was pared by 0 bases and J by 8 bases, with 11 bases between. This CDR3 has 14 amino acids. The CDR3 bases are TGTGCCAGCAGCTTAGGATGGCGGGTCTATGAGCAGTTCTTC. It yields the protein CASSLGWRVYEQFF.

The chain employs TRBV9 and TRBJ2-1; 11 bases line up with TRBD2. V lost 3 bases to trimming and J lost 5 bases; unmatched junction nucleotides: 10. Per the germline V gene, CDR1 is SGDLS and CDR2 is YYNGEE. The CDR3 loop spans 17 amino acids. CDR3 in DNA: TGTGCCAGCAGCGCCCCCCCGGGACTAGCGGTTGACAATGAGCAGTTCTTC. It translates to CASSAPPGLAVDNEQFF.

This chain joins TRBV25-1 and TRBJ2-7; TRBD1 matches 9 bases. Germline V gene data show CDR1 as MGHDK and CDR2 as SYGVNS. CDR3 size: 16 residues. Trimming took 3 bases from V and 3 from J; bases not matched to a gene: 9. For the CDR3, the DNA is TGTGCCAGCAGTGAGTGGGGACAGGGAAAGCTCTACGAGCAGTACTTC. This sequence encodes CASSEWGQGKLYEQYF.